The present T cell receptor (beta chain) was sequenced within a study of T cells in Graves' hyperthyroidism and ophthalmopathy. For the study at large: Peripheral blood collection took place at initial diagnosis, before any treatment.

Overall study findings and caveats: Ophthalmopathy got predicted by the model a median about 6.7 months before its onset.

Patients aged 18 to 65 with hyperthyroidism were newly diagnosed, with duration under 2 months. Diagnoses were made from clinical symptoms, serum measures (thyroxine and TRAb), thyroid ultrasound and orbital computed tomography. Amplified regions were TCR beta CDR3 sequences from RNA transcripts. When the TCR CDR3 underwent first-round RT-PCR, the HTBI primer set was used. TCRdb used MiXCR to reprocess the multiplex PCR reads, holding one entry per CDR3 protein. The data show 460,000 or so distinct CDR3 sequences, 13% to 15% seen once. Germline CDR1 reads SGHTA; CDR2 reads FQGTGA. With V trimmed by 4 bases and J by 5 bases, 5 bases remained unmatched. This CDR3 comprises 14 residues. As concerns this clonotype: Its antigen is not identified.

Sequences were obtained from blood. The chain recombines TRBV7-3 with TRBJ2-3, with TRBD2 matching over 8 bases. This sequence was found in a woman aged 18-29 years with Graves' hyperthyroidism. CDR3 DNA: TGTGCCAGCAGCTCCCGGGAGGGTGTAGATACGCAGTATTTT. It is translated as CASSSREGVDTQYF. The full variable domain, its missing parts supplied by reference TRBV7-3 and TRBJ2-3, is GAGVSQTPSNKVTEKGKYVELRCDPISGHTALYWYRQSLGQGPEFLIYFQGTGAADDSGLPNDRFFAVRPEGSVSTLKIQRTERGDSAVYLCASSSREGVDTQYFGPGTRLTVL.